This T cell receptor (beta chain) was identified in a study of T-cell memory formation after mild COVID-19. Findings and caveats of the study: Contracting clones from day 15 to 85 had balanced CD4/CD8; later expanders favoured CD4+.

This clonotype has more than one count but fewer than ten. Antigen specificity is unknown. TCRdb reprocessed the 5' RACE reads via MiXCR and lists one record per CDR3 protein. This table holds about 140,000 distinct CDR3 sequences, around 14% found once. Sequencing was performed on PBMCs or a T cell subset sorted from them (not recorded which). This TCR came from an adult woman who had mild COVID-19 (a few samples of this study predate the infection). Cell type and time point are not known.

Written as DNA, the CDR3 is TGCGCCAGCAGCTTGGTAACTGGAACCTACGAGCAGTACTTC. It yields the protein CASSLVTGTYEQYF. The V and J genes are TRBV5-1 and TRBJ2-7, with no clear D. V dropped 0 bases and J dropped 2 bases, with 9 bases sitting between them. In germline, CDR1 is SGHRS, CDR2 YFSETQ. The CDR3 is made up of 14 amino acids. The whole variable domain, filled in from reference TRBV5-1 and TRBJ2-7, reads KAGVTQTPRYLIKTRGQQVTLSCSPISGHRSVSWYQQTPGQGLQFLFEYFSETQRNKGNFPGRFSGRQFSNSRSEMNVSTLELGDSALYLCASSLVTGTYEQYFGPGTRLTVT.